A single sample is the source of the 18 T cell receptor beta chains below, sequenced in a study of vaccination and CD4 T cells after COVID-19. Sequencing of cultured CD4+ T cell DNA used the Oncomine TCR Beta short-read assay. MiXCR, run by TCRdb on the PCR reads, gives a single entry per CDR3 protein. The sample has about 18,000 distinct CDR3 sequences; roughly 58% are singletons. No antigen is known for these receptors. Noted treatment: approximately 11-day PBMC culture with coronavirus spike peptide pools or control peptides (ViraFEST assay). The sequenced sample was CD4+ T cells from blood, cultured in vitro, obtained before SARS-CoV-2 vaccination. The receptors derive from a human donor who had recovered from COVID-19.

The chain uses TRBV10-3 and TRBJ1-5; D perhaps matches TRBD1 (6 bases). Deletions cut 6 bases from V and 7 bases from J, with 13 bases between. The germline gives CDR1 ENHRY, CDR2 SYGVKD. This CDR3 has 13 amino acids. CDR3 DNA sequence: TGTGCCATCAGCTCACAGCAGGGGCAGCCCCAGCATTTT. It yields the protein CAISSQQGQPQHF.

The rearrangement links TRBV20-1 to TRBJ2-7, with TRBD2 identical over 9 bases. CDR3 length: 14 amino acids. The trim removed 5 bases at V and 6 bases at J, leaving 11 bases unmatched. CDR1 is DFQATT, CDR2 SNEGSKA, per germline (reference sequence). Written as DNA, the CDR3 is TGCAGTGCTGAGGGGCGGACTAGCGAGAGCGAGCAGTACTTC. Residues: CSAEGRTSESEQYF.

The chain employs TRBV2 and TRBJ1-3; TRBD1 might be the D (6 bases). The V and J ends lost 6 bases and 0 bases respectively, with 12 bases between them. The germline CDR1 and CDR2 sequences are SNHLY and FYNNEI. This CDR3 has 15 amino acids. CDR3 region: CASRIQGGSGNTIYF. CDR3 nucleotide sequence: TGTGCCAGCAGGATACAAGGGGGCTCTGGAAACACCATATATTTT.

The chain uses TRBV15 and TRBJ2-7, with D possibly TRBD1 on 5 matching bases. Trimming removed 3 bases from V and 2 bases from J, with 14 bases in between. Germline V gene sequence: CDR1 LNHNV, CDR2 YYDKDF (reference sequence). The CDR3 is 15 residues long. CDR3 sequence: CATSRGLESTYEQYF. The CDR3 DNA follows: TGTGCCACCAGCAGGGGGCTTGAGTCGACCTACGAGCAGTACTTC.

The chain uses TRBV20-1 and TRBJ2-7, with D possibly matching TRBD1 (5 bases). This CDR3 has 13 residues. Looked up from germline, CDR1 is DFQATT and CDR2 is SNEGSKA (reference sequence). The V end lost 3 bases, the J end lost 2 bases, and 11 bases lay between the germline ends. In DNA form, the CDR3 reads TGCAGTGCTAGGAAAGGGGAAACCTACGAGCAGTACTTC. Protein: CSARKGETYEQYF.

In DNA, the CDR3 is TGCAGTGCTAGAGCTAGCGGGCCCCAAGAGACCCAGTACTTC. The encoded protein is CSARASGPQETQYF. The V gene is TRBV20-1, the J gene TRBJ2-5; 8 nucleotides align to TRBD2. Per germline, CDR1 DFQATT and CDR2 SNEGSKA (reference sequence). Trimming at V came to 1 base and at J to 1 base, leaving 2 bases not matched to a gene. The CDR3 has 14 residues.

The gene calls are TRBV20-1 and TRBJ2-2; weak D call: TRBD2 (6 bases). V lost 0 bases and J 4 bases, leaving 12 bases between the germline ends. CDR3 length equals 15 residues. Germline V gene sequence: CDR1 DFQATT, CDR2 SNEGSKA (reference sequence). The CDR3 region is CSARETRRGTGELFF. The CDR3 nucleotides are TGCAGTGCTAGAGAGACTAGAAGGGGCACCGGGGAGCTGTTTTTT.

The chain employs TRBV7-2 and TRBJ2-5; 11 bases match TRBD1. The germline gives CDR1 SGHTA, CDR2 FQGNSA. This CDR3 has 17 residues. The ends lost 1 base at V and 7 bases at J; junction bases unmatched: 11. Here the CDR3 DNA reads TGTGCCAGCAGCTTAGGAGGCGGACAGGGGGCCCCGTGGACCCAGTACTTC. As protein: CASSLGGGQGAPWTQYF.

The V gene is TRBV20-1, the J gene TRBJ2-1, with 12 bases fitting TRBD2. The trim removed 3 bases at V and 15 bases at J, leaving 21 bases unmatched. Looked up from germline, CDR1 is DFQATT and CDR2 is SNEGSKA (reference sequence). This CDR3 region has 17 residues. CDR3 DNA sequence: TGCAGTGCTAGGACTAGCGGGAGAGCCTCCGACGAAATGAGAGCGTTCTTC. Amino acids: CSARTSGRASDEMRAFF.

The gene calls are TRBV12-5 and TRBJ1-2; D unresolved. Deletions cut 6 bases from V and 2 bases from J, with 7 bases between. The germline CDR1 and CDR2 sequences are LGHNT and FRNRAP. The CDR3 is 12 residues long. The CDR3 DNA follows: TGTGCTAGTGGGTACAGCAACTATGGCTACACCTTC. It specifies CASGYSNYGYTF.

This chain joins TRBV28 and TRBJ2-3; 12 nucleotides align to TRBD1. The CDR3 extends over 19 amino acids. Germline V gene sequence: CDR1 MDHEN, CDR2 SYDVKM. V lost 6 bases, J lost 0 bases, and 13 bases stayed unmatched. DNA of the CDR3: TGTGCCAGCAGGACCCCCCGGGACAGGGGGCGTCGGAGCACAGATACGCAGTATTTT. Residues: CASRTPRDRGRRSTDTQYF.

This clonotype was seen more than once but under ten times. The chain has TRBV20-1 and TRBJ1-3; D unclear. The CDR3 spans 13 residues. Germline CDR1 DFQATT, CDR2 SNEGSKA (reference sequence). V was trimmed by 5 bases and J by 2 bases, leaving 10 bases between them. The chain's CDR3 is CSALDPAGNTIYF. CDR3 nucleotide sequence: TGCAGTGCTCTTGATCCGGCTGGAAACACCATATATTTT.

J is TRBJ1-5 and V is TRBV6-1, with a tentative D call TRBD1 (6 bases). The CDR3 contains 15 residues. The ends were cut back, 7 bases at V and 0 bases at J, with 13 bases in the middle. Germline loops: CDR1 MNHNS, CDR2 SASEGT. CDR3 nucleotides: TGTGCCAGCACCATACAGGGCCATAGCAATCAGCCCCAGCATTTT. Its translation: CASTIQGHSNQPQHF.

This sequence joins TRBV28 and TRBJ1-2, with no clear D. Trimming left V 6 bases short and J 3 bases short, with 14 bases between. CDR1 MDHEN and CDR2 SYDVKM come from the germline V gene. This CDR3 contains 14 residues. The DNA for the CDR3 is TGTGCCAGCAGAGTTACGACCGGGGACTATGGCTACACCTTC. This translates into CASRVTTGDYGYTF.

The gene calls are TRBV6-2 or TRBV6-3 and TRBJ2-3, with TRBD2 as a possible D gene (6 bases). This CDR3 region has 15 residues. Trimming took 5 bases from V and 4 from J, leaving 16 bases between them. CDR1 is MNHEY, CDR2 SVGEGT, per germline. The CDR3 DNA follows: TGTGCCAGCAGTAAGGGAACTAGCTTTCCAGATACGCAGTATTTT. Its protein product is CASSKGTSFPDTQYF.

This chain uses TRBV20-1 with TRBJ2-7; D gene unclear. The CDR3 runs to 11 residues. The V gene's germline CDR1 is DFQATT and CDR2 SNEGSKA (reference sequence). V dropped 6 bases and J dropped 2 bases, with 8 bases sitting between them. The CDR3 loop is CSARSTYEQYF. CDR3 sequence (DNA): TGCAGTGCACGAAGCACCTACGAGCAGTACTTC.

This clonotype was picked up a small number of times. The gene calls are TRBV19 and TRBJ1-5; no firm D call. CDR1 and CDR2 from the germline V gene are LNHDA and SQIVND (reference sequence). The CDR3 loop spans 15 amino acids. Trimming left V 0 bases short and J 6 bases short, with 12 bases between. The CDR3 coding sequence is TGTGCCAGTAGTATAGATCCCCCCACTCGTCAGCCCCAGCATTTT. This gives the protein CASSIDPPTRQPQHF.

The chain combines TRBV2 with TRBJ2-5; possibly TRBD1 for D (6 bases). V lost 5 bases, J lost 1 base, and 11 bases lay in between. CDR3 length: 14 residues. The germline CDR1 and CDR2 sequences are SNHLY and FYNNEI. CDR3: CASSRTDFQETQYF. The CDR3 nucleotides read TGTGCCAGCAGTCGGACAGATTTCCAAGAGACCCAGTACTTC. The full variable domain, rest sourced from reference TRBV2 and TRBJ2-5, is EPEVTQTPSHQVTQMGQEVILRCVPISNHLYFYWYRQILGQKVEFLVSFYNNEISEKSEIFDDQFSVERPDGSNFTLKIRSTKLEDSAMYFCASSRTDFQETQYFGPGTRLLVL.